The T cell receptor beta chain described here comes from a study of vaccination and CD4 T cells after COVID-19. Treatment given: roughly 11-day PBMC culture with coronavirus spike peptide pools or control peptides (ViraFEST assay). ViraFEST stimulated the growth of antigen-specific T cells using peptide pools and subsequently profiled their TCRs by sequencing. Details on this clonotype: Its antigen is still unknown.

At the Johns Hopkins FTIC core, DNA taken from cultured CD4+ T cells was sequenced by way of the Oncomine TCR Beta short-read assay. TCRdb processed the PCR reads anew with MiXCR; each CDR3 protein has one entry. The sample holds nearly 15,000 distinct CDR3 sequences, about 77% seen once. This CDR3 region has 14 residues. CDR1 is MNHEY and CDR2 is SMNVEV in the germline V gene (reference sequence). V shed 3 bases and J shed 5 bases, with 13 bases lying between them. The receptor's source is a human donor who received a COVID-19 vaccine. The material sequenced was CD4+ T cells from blood, cultured in vitro, taken after SARS-CoV-2 vaccination. The chain couples TRBV27 to TRBJ1-1; TRBD1 is a possible D gene (5 bases). The CDR3 protein is CASSFRVGRTEAFF. CDR3 nucleotides: TGTGCCAGCAGTTTCAGGGTCGGTAGGACTGAAGCTTTCTTT.